This T cell receptor (beta chain) stems from a study of cytomegalovirus exposure and HLA in healthy donors. Study overall: Around four fifths of several hundred genotyped donors fell in the Caucasian-associated ancestry cluster.

Concerning this clone: The antigen remains unidentified.

Study-wide points: Common viral pathogens seemed, in a later analysis, to connect with several of the most significant clusters.

In the PCR, 60 Vbeta and 13 Jbeta primers were used. Repertoires were generated with immunoSEQ multiplex PCR, while TCRdb's copy carries only in-frame clones and drops some. This table holds 180,000 or so clones, more than 70% found once. Germline V gene sequence: CDR1 MGHRA, CDR2 YSYEKL. V dropped 1 base and J dropped 0 bases, with 22 bases sitting between them. The CDR3 is 20 amino acids. The sample taken for sequencing was PBMCs. This clonotype was obtained from a girl aged 5 to 17 in good health and CMV-seropositive. The chain joins TRBV4-1 to TRBJ2-1; TRBD1 might be the D (6 bases). The CDR3 DNA is TGCGCCAGCAGCCAAGTTTGGACAGCTCCGATTAAGAGCTCCTACAATGAGCAGTTCTTC. Translation: CASSQVWTAPIKSSYNEQFF.